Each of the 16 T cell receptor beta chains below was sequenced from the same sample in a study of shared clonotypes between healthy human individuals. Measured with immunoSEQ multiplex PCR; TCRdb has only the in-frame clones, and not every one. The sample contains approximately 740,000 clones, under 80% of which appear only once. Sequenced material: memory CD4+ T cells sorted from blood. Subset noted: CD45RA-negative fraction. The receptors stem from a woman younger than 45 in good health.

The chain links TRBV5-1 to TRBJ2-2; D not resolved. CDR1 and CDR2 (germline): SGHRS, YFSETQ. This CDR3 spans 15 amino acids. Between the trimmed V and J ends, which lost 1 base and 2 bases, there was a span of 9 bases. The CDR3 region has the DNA TGCGCCAGCAGCTTGAGGCAGCAAAACACCGGGGAGCTGTTTTTT. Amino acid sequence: CASSLRQQNTGELFF.

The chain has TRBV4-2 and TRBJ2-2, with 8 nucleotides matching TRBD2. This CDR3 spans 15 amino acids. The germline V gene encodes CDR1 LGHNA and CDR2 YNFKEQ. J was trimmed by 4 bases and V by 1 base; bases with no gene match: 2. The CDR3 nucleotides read TGTGCCAGCAGCCAAGTCGGGAGGGCCACCGGGGAGCTGTTTTTT. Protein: CASSQVGRATGELFF.

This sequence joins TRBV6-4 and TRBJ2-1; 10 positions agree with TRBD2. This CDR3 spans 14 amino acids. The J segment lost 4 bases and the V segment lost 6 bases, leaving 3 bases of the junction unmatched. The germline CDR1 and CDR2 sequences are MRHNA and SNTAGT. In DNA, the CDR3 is TGTGCCAGCAGGAGGACTAGCGGTTACAATGAGCAGTTCTTC. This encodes CASRRTSGYNEQFF.

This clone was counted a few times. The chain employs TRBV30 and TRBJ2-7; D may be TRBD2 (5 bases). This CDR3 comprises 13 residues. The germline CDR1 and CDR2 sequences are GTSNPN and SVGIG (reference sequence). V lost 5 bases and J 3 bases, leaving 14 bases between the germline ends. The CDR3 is CAWDKARGYEQYF. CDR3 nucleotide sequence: TGTGCCTGGGACAAGGCCCGGGGCTACGAGCAGTACTTC.

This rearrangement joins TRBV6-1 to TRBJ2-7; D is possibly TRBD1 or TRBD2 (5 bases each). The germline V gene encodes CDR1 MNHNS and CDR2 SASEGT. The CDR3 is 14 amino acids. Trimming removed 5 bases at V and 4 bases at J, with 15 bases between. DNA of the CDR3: TGTGCCAGCAGTACCCGGGACGGGGAGTACGAGCAGTACTTC. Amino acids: CASSTRDGEYEQYF.

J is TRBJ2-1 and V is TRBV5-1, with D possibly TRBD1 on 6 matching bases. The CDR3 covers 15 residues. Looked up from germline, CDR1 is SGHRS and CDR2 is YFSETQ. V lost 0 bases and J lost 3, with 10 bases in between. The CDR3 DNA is TGCGCCAGCAGCTTGGTGGGACAACTCTACAATGAGCAGTTCTTC. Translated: CASSLVGQLYNEQFF.

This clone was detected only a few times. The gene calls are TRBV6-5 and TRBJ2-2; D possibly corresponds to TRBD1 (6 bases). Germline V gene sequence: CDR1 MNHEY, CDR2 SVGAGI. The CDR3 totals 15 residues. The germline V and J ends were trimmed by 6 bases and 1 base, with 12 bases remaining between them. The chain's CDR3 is CASRSKTGNTGELFF. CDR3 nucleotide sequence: TGTGCCAGCAGGTCAAAGACAGGGAACACCGGGGAGCTGTTTTTT.

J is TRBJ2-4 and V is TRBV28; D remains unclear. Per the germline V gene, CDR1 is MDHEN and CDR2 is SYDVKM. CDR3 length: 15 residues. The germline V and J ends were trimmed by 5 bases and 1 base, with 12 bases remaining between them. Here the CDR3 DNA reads TGTGCCAGCAGTATCCCTTTTAGGGCCAAAAACATTCAGTACTTC. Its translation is CASSIPFRAKNIQYF.

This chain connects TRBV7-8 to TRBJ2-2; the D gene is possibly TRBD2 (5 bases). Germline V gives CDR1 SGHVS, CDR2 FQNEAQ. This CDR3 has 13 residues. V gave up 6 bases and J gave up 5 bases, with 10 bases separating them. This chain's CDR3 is CASRRRETGELFF. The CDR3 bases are TGTGCCAGCAGACGAAGGGAGACCGGGGAGCTGTTTTTT.

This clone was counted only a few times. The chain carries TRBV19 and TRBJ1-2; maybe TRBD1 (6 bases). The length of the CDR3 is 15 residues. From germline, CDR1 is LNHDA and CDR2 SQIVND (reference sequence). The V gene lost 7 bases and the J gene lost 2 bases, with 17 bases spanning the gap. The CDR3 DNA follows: TGTGCCAGTACGCCCGGGACATACATCAACTATGGCTACACCTTC. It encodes CASTPGTYINYGYTF.

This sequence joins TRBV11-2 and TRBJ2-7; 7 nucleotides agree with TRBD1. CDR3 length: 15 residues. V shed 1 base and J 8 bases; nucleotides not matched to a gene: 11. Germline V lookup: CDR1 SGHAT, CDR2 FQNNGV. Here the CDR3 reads CASSLAPGQYTKQYF. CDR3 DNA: TGTGCCAGCAGCTTAGCTCCGGGACAGTATACGAAGCAGTACTTC.

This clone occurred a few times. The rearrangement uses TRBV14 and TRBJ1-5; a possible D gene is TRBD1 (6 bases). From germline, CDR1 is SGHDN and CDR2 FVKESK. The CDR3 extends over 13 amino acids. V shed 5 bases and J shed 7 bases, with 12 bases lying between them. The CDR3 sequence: CASSKQGGQPQHF. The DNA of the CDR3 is TGTGCCAGCAGCAAACAAGGGGGACAGCCCCAGCATTTT.

CDR3 region: CASSDLGYLLSYEQYF. Written as DNA, the CDR3 is TGTGCCAGCAGTGATCTTGGTTATCTCTTATCCTACGAGCAGTACTTC. The rearrangement joins TRBV6-1 to TRBJ2-7; D gene unclear. The V gene's germline CDR1 is MNHNS and CDR2 SASEGT. The CDR3 has 16 amino acids. Trimming removed 3 bases at V and 1 base at J, with 16 bases between.

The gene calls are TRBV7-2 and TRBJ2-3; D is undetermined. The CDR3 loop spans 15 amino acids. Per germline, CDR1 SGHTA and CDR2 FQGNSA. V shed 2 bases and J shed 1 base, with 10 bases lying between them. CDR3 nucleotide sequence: TGTGCCAGCAGCTTAATCCGGCTACGCACAGATACGCAGTATTTT. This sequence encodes CASSLIRLRTDTQYF.

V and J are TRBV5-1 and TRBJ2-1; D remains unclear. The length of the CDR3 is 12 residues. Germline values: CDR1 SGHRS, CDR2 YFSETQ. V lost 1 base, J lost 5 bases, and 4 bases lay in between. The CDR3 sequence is CASSLTDNEQFF. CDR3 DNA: TGCGCCAGCAGCTTGACCGACAATGAGCAGTTCTTC.

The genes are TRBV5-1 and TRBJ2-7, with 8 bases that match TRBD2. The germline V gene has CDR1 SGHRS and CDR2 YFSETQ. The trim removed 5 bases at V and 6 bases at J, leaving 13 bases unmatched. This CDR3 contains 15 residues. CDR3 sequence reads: CASRDLSGRMGEQYF. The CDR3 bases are TGCGCCAGCAGAGATTTAAGCGGGAGAATGGGCGAGCAGTACTTC.